This T cell receptor (beta chain) originates from a study of blood T cells in healthy people across ages. The germline gives CDR1 DFQATT, CDR2 SNEGSKA (reference sequence). The ends were cut back, 3 bases at V and 0 bases at J, with 9 bases in the middle. CDR3 length: 14 amino acids. Study-level points and caveats: Not knowing donor CMV status may have confounded expanded clonotype changes.

The use of a sample-barcoded 5' primer and a J-beta primer mix characterized a second PCR of 7 to 11 cycles. MiXCR, applied by TCRdb to the 5' RACE reads, yields one record per CDR3 protein. The sample includes 760,000 or so distinct CDR3 sequences, around 25% of them seen just once. This clonotype appeared a few times. Its antigen is unknown. These records were also assigned to another study, of T cells of mothers and their children.

The receptor was derived from a boy between 10 and 17 years old in good health. The chain has TRBV20-1 and TRBJ2-1; possible D gene TRBD2, 6 bases. The sample taken for sequencing was blood. CDR3 in DNA: TGCAGTGCTAGCAATAGCGGCTCCTACAATGAGCAGTTCTTC. Its translation: CSASNSGSYNEQFF.